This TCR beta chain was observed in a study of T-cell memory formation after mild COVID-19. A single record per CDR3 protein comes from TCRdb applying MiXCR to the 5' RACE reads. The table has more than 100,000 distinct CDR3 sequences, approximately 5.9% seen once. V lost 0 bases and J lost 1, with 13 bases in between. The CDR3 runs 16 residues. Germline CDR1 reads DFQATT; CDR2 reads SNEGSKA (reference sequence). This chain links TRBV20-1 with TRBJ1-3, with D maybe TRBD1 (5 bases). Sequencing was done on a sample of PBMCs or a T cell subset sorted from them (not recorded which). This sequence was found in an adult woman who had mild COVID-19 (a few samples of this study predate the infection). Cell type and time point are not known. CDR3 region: CSARDPNPGSGNTIYF. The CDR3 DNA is TGCAGTGCTAGAGATCCCAACCCAGGGTCTGGAAACACCATATATTTT.